What follows is one TCR delta chain and its context. By sample share, this clone is large (0.1 to 1%). Its target antigen remains unknown. Nothing much larger sits one base from this clone, and base qualities are not available. The sample contains more than one DNA sequence encoding this CDR3. The treatment or condition label for this specimen denotes: microbial phosphoantigen (E)-4-hydroxy-3-methyl-but-2-enyl pyrophosphate, about 9 nM. PBMC were pulsed for one day with roughly 9.7 nM HMBPP, then washed three times before expansion. Cultures were expanded over around 14 days, and IL-2 was replenished every 3 to 4 days. Following the one-day stimulant pulse, cells were washed three times and were subsequently cultured in medium containing roughly 95 U/mL IL-2. Before culture, peripheral blood mononuclear cells were isolated by Lymphoprep gradient centrifugation and were cryopreserved in liquid nitrogen.

The data stem from a study of in vitro expanded adult blood gammadelta T cells (dated by TCRdb to 2020 to 2021). Regarding the study in general: For every donor, cells were stimulated separately with HMBPP, zoledronate or AbnobaViscum P, and the TRG and TRD CDR3 repertoires from each condition were sequenced. A few subjects were included in the TCR repertoire analysis. The full study reports these points: All repertoires came from in vitro expanded cultures of cells from healthy donors, not from patients treated with mistletoe.

Receptors were amplified or captured by 5' RACE. RNA was extracted from around 10,000 sorted cells per sample using the RNeasy Micro Kit. Libraries were built by template-switch reverse transcription followed by PCR amplification of the CDR3gamma and CDR3delta regions. Sequencing of the amplicons was done on an Illumina MiSeq with the V2 300 kit, which yielded 150 bp paired-end reads. The authors' pipeline ran thus. FastQC version 0.11.8 was used to check read quality. MiXCR version 3.0.3 was used to build CDR3 sequences by aligning reads to GenBank TRG or TRD reference genes. Default MiXCR parameters were applied, except that 3 rather than 5 consecutive nucleotides were used for TRDD assembly. Repertoire analyses, including normalized Shannon-Wiener diversity, clonotype tracking and multidimensional scaling, used VDJtools version 1.2.1 with default settings. Out-of-frame CDR3 sequences and those containing stop codons were excluded from analysis. TCRdb called clones anew from the public reads via CATT; matching DNA rows were later pooled. The V and J calls come from TCRdb's annotation, not from the publication. In this sample the table shows fewer than 800 delta-chain clones, around 50% of which occur a single time. 20% to 30% of the sample lies in the top ten.

The source material was gamma-delta T cells from peripheral blood expanded in culture, sampled from an in vitro culture stimulated with HMBPP. The clonotype was recovered from an adult in good health.

The nucleotides read TGTGCCTGTGACGGAATCCTGGGGGATACGGTCACCGATAAACTCATCTTT. The encoded protein is CACDGILGDTVTDKLIF. The rearrangement joined TRDV2 to TRDJ1; 12 bases in the junction line up with TRDD3. CDR1 and CDR2, per the germline V gene, are GEAIGNYY and EKD. Reading from cysteine to phenylalanine, the CDR3 counts 17 amino acids. Only CDR3 DNA remains: 51 bases, in frame from the first base. V lost 3 bases and J lost 1 base, and the count of bases not matched to a germline gene is 8.